Presented here are 31 T cell receptor beta chains from one specimen sequenced in a study of blood T cell repertoires in COVID-19. Generated by immunoSEQ multiplex PCR, the TCRdb table keeps only in-frame clones and is missing some. The table records around 300,000 clones, about nine tenths of them present only once. The sample was PBMCs or T cells enriched from blood (not recorded which). Receptors originate from a woman in her 40s who had recovered from COVID-19.

Of note for this clone: This same CDR3 is encoded by further DNA sequences in the sample. The rearrangement joins TRBV5-1 to TRBJ2-5; TRBD1 agrees at 8 bases. Germline trimming cut 0 bases from V and 2 bases from J; bases unmatched to any gene: 6. The CDR3 loop spans 16 amino acids. Germline loops: CDR1 SGHRS, CDR2 YFSETQ. The CDR3 region has the DNA TGCGCCAGCAGCTTGGGAGGACAGGGTGGGCAAGAGACCCAGTACTTC. It codes for CASSLGGQGGQETQYF.

CDR3 region: CASSEDREPYGYTF. CDR3 coding DNA: TGTGCCAGCAGTGAAGACAGGGAGCCGTATGGCTACACCTTC. The gene calls are TRBV2 and TRBJ1-2; TRBD1 might be the D (6 bases). This CDR3 contains 14 residues. Germline CDR1 and CDR2: SNHLY and FYNNEI. With 1 base removed from V and 5 bases from J, the gap between germline ends came to 11 bases.

This clone was seen only once. The gene calls are TRBV19 and TRBJ2-6; TRBD2 is a possible D gene (5 bases). The germline V and J ends were trimmed by 4 bases and 0 bases, with 10 bases remaining between them. This CDR3 is 16 amino acids long. CDR1 and CDR2 from the germline V gene are LNHDA and SQIVND (reference sequence). The CDR3 region is CASSSLTSSGANVLTF. The CDR3 DNA follows: TGTGCCAGTAGTAGCCTTACTAGCTCTGGGGCCAACGTCCTGACTTTC. The whole variable domain, remainder taken from reference TRBV19 and TRBJ2-6, is DGGITQSPKYLFRKEGQNVTLSCEQNLNHDAMYWYRQDPGQGLRLIYYSQIVNDFQKGDIAEGYSVSREKKESFPLTVTSAQKNPTAFYLCASSSLTSSGANVLTFGAGSRLTVL.

The chain links TRBV4-1 to TRBJ2-5; D gene unclear. V was cut by 1 base and J by 0 bases, with 3 bases left in between. The CDR3 sequence is 13 residues long. CDR1 is MGHRA and CDR2 is YSYEKL in the germline V gene. The CDR3 reads CASSQAYQETQYF. The CDR3, as DNA: TGCGCCAGCAGCCAAGCCTACCAAGAGACCCAGTACTTC.

This chain connects TRBV6-6 to TRBJ2-1; 8 nucleotides align to TRBD1. The germline CDR1 and CDR2 sequences are MNHNY and SVGAGI (reference sequence). V lost 6 bases, J lost 7 bases, and 5 bases stayed unmatched. This CDR3 has 13 residues. Written as DNA, the CDR3 is TGTGCCAGCAGGGCGGACAGGGTAAATGAGCAGTTCTTC. This encodes CASRADRVNEQFF.

The count of this clone is one. The V gene is TRBV30, the J gene TRBJ1-1, with TRBD1 matching 7 bases. This CDR3 region has 10 residues. The V gene's germline CDR1 is GTSNPN and CDR2 SVGIG (reference sequence). With V trimmed by 5 bases and J by 9 bases, 3 bases remained unmatched. The CDR3 coding sequence is TGTGCCTGGCAGGGGGAAAAAGCTTTCTTT. It codes for CAWQGEKAFF.

J is TRBJ2-7 and V is TRBV5-1, with D perhaps matching TRBD2 (7 bases). V was cut by 6 bases and J by 1 base, with 20 bases left in between. This CDR3 contains 16 residues. Germline values: CDR1 SGHRS, CDR2 YFSETQ. CDR3 DNA sequence: TGCGCCAGCATGCCAGGGGAGACGGGAGGATCCTACGAGCAGTACTTC. It specifies CASMPGETGGSYEQYF.

V gene TRBV7-2 combines with J gene TRBJ1-4; 8 bases are a match to TRBD1. The germline V gene has CDR1 SGHTA and CDR2 FQGNSA. This CDR3 contains 15 residues. V was clipped by 5 bases and J by 4 bases; unmatched bases: 6. CDR3 in DNA: TGTGCCAGCAGCCGGACAGGGCAGAATAATGAAAAACTGTTTTTT. This codes for CASSRTGQNNEKLFF.

This clone showed up just a few times. The rearrangement uses TRBV18 and TRBJ1-2; TRBD1 aligns across 11 bases. V lost 2 bases, J lost 0 bases, and 8 bases stayed unmatched. CDR1 is KGHSH, CDR2 LQKENI, per germline. CDR3 length equals 18 residues. This chain's CDR3 is CASSPVRTGGSANYGYTF. The CDR3 DNA follows: TGTGCCAGCTCACCAGTAAGGACAGGGGGCTCAGCTAACTATGGCTACACCTTC. Supplemented by reference TRBV18 and TRBJ1-2, the full variable domain reads NAGVMQNPRHLVRRRGQEARLRCSPMKGHSHVYWYRQLPEEGLKFMVYLQKENIIDESGMPKERFSAEFPKEGPSILRIQQVVRGDSAAYFCASSPVRTGGSANYGYTFGSGTRLTVV.

This CDR3 is CATSRDRQGTGNTIYF. The CDR3 DNA reads as TGTGCCACCAGCAGAGATCGTCAGGGGACAGGAAACACCATATATTTT. The V gene is TRBV15, the J gene TRBJ1-3; D perhaps matches TRBD1 (6 bases). The CDR3 loop spans 16 amino acids. V was clipped by 0 bases and J by 4 bases, with 13 bases between them. In germline, CDR1 is LNHNV, CDR2 YYDKDF (reference sequence).

V gene TRBV6-5 combines with J gene TRBJ2-2, with 7 bases that match TRBD1. This CDR3 region has 15 residues. CDR1 is MNHEY and CDR2 is SVGAGI in the germline V gene. V lost 6 bases, J lost 5 bases, and 9 bases stayed unmatched. The CDR3 region is CASRRDRVSTGELFF. CDR3 DNA sequence: TGTGCCAGCAGACGAGACAGGGTTTCGACCGGGGAGCTGTTTTTT.

The chain couples TRBV19 to TRBJ2-6; the match to TRBD1 covers 7 bases. J lost 0 bases, V lost 9 bases, and 14 bases had no gene match. The CDR3 runs to 18 residues. Per germline, CDR1 LNHDA and CDR2 SQIVND (reference sequence). CDR3: CASGHRGRRRSGANVLTF. The CDR3 bases are TGTGCCAGCGGACACAGGGGAAGACGGCGCTCTGGGGCCAACGTCCTGACTTTC. Looking up the rest from reference TRBV19 and TRBJ2-6 gives the full variable domain: DGGITQSPKYLFRKEGQNVTLSCEQNLNHDAMYWYRQDPGQGLRLIYYSQIVNDFQKGDIAEGYSVSREKKESFPLTVTSAQKNPTAFYLCASGHRGRRRSGANVLTFGAGSRLTVL.

The chain recombines TRBV27 with TRBJ2-6; no reliable D call. The CDR3 extends over 17 amino acids. Deletions cut 6 bases from V and 1 base from J, with 16 bases between. In germline, CDR1 is MNHEY, CDR2 SMNVEV (reference sequence). The CDR3 nucleotides read TGTGCCAGCAGCCCCATCAGTAGAGGATCTGGGGCCAACGTCCTGACTTTC. It yields the protein CASSPISRGSGANVLTF. Supplemented by reference TRBV27 and TRBJ2-6, the full variable domain reads EAQVTQNPRYLITVTGKKLTVTCSQNMNHEYMSWYRQDPGLGLRQIYYSMNVEVTDKGDVPEGYKVSRKEKRNFPLILESPSPNQTSLYFCASSPISRGSGANVLTFGAGSRLTVL.

The rearrangement links TRBV4-1 to TRBJ1-4; perhaps TRBD1 as D (5 bases). CDR1 is MGHRA, CDR2 YSYEKL, per germline. V lost 4 bases and J lost 0, with 15 bases in between. CDR3 length: 17 residues. CDR3 sequence reads: CASSPHAWGPTNEKLFF. CDR3 in DNA: TGCGCCAGCAGCCCACACGCGTGGGGCCCAACTAATGAAAAACTGTTTTTT.

This clone is a singleton in its sample. The chain recombines TRBV7-2 with TRBJ2-1; 10 nucleotides agree with TRBD2. The CDR3 covers 15 residues. The trim removed 2 bases at V and 7 bases at J, leaving 5 bases unmatched. Germline V CDR1 and CDR2: SGHTA, FQGNSA. The CDR3 loop reads CASSLSGRGGNEQFF. CDR3 DNA: TGTGCCAGCAGCTTAAGCGGGAGGGGGGGAAATGAGCAGTTCTTC.

V and J are TRBV6-4 and TRBJ2-1, with D perhaps matching TRBD2 (5 bases). The V end was cut by 2 bases, the J end by 2 bases, with 10 bases between. Germline lookup yields CDR1 MRHNA and CDR2 SNTAGT. CDR3 length equals 15 residues. CDR3 DNA: TGTGCCAGCAGTGACGGGCGGCGGGCCTACAATGAGCAGTTCTTC. Protein: CASSDGRRAYNEQFF.

The CDR3 DNA is TGTGCCAGCAGCTACGACACAGGGGGGCCTTATGCGGCCTACGAGCAGTACTTC. The encoded protein is CASSYDTGGPYAAYEQYF. The V gene is TRBV11-2, the J gene TRBJ2-7, with 8 positions matching TRBD1. Germline CDR1 is SGHAT and CDR2 is FQNNGV. V shed 4 bases, J shed 2 bases, and the junction held 16 bases outside the gene matches. This CDR3 is built from 18 residues. Full variable domain (outside the CDR3, taken from reference TRBV11-2 and TRBJ2-7): EAGVAQSPRYKIIEKRQSVAFWCNPISGHATLYWYQQILGQGPKLLIQFQNNGVVDDSQLPKDRFSAERLKGVDSTLKIQPAKLEDSAVYLCASSYDTGGPYAAYEQYFGPGTRLTVT.

The V gene is TRBV28, the J gene TRBJ2-3; 7 bases are shared with TRBD1. CDR3 length equals 14 residues. Germline V gives CDR1 MDHEN, CDR2 SYDVKM. V was pared by 5 bases and J by 2 bases, with 4 bases of the junction left unmatched. The CDR3 nucleotides are TGTGCCAGCAGTACAGACAGGGACACAGATACGCAGTATTTT. It codes for CASSTDRDTDTQYF.

The CDR3 region has the DNA TGTGCCAGCAGCCTAGGCGGGGGCCCAGATACGCAGTATTTT. The encoded protein is CASSLGGGPDTQYF. The chain links TRBV9 to TRBJ2-3; possibly TRBD2 for D (7 bases). This CDR3 has 14 residues. Trimming shortened V by 4 bases and J by 4 bases, and 13 bases separated the two germline ends. Germline loops: CDR1 SGDLS, CDR2 YYNGEE. The complete variable domain, with remaining parts taken from reference TRBV9 and TRBJ2-3, reads DSGVTQTPKHLITATGQRVTLRCSPRSGDLSVYWYQQSLDQGLQFLIQYYNGEERAKGNILERFSAQQFPDLHSELNLSSLELGDSALYFCASSLGGGPDTQYFGPGTRLTVL.

The genes are TRBV5-4 and TRBJ1-4; D unresolved. The CDR3 consists of 15 residues. Trimming removed 3 bases from V and 0 bases from J, with 9 bases in between. Germline V gene sequence: CDR1 SGHNT, CDR2 YYREEE (reference sequence). The CDR3 DNA sequence: TGTGCCAGCAGCTACCGGTCTGCAACTAATGAAAAACTGTTTTTT. As protein: CASSYRSATNEKLFF. The full variable domain, with the rest looked up from reference TRBV5-4 and TRBJ1-4, is ETGVTQSPTHLIKTRGQQVTLRCSSQSGHNTVSWYQQALGQGPQFIFQYYREEENGRGNFPPRFSGLQFPNYSSELNVNALELDDSALYLCASSYRSATNEKLFFGSGTQLSVL.

The chain's CDR3 is CASTMFGQKGKLFF. The CDR3 DNA sequence: TGTGCCAGCACCATGTTCGGACAGAAAGGAAAACTGTTTTTT. This sequence joins TRBV19 and TRBJ1-4, with D possibly matching TRBD1 (6 bases). This CDR3 region has 14 residues. V was cut by 9 bases and J by 10 bases, with 21 bases left in between. Germline V lookup: CDR1 LNHDA, CDR2 SQIVND (reference sequence).

The gene calls are TRBV6-2 or TRBV6-3 and TRBJ1-1; D is possibly TRBD1 (6 bases). V lost 4 bases, J lost 4 bases, and 7 bases lay in between. The germline V gene encodes CDR1 MNHEY and CDR2 SVGEGT. The CDR3 has 12 residues. CDR3 bases: TGTGCCAGCAGTTTCAGGGGCACTGAAGCTTTCTTT. Translation: CASSFRGTEAFF.

This clone was picked up one time. This chain joins TRBV7-2 and TRBJ1-2; D not resolved. Between the trimmed V and J ends, which lost 1 base and 0 bases, there was a span of 6 bases. The germline V gene has CDR1 SGHTA and CDR2 FQGNSA. This CDR3 region has 14 residues. CDR3 nucleotides: TGTGCCAGCAGCTTAGTCGTCGCTAACTATGGCTACACCTTC. Its protein is CASSLVVANYGYTF.

The rearrangement links TRBV9 to TRBJ2-7; 10 nucleotides line up with TRBD1. Losses at the gene ends were 4 bases for V and 2 bases for J; bases not matched to a gene: 9. CDR3 length: 16 residues. Germline V CDR1 and CDR2: SGDLS, YYNGEE. In DNA form, the CDR3 reads TGTGCCAGCAGCACGGACAGGGGACAGGGGACCTACGAGCAGTACTTC. It yields the protein CASSTDRGQGTYEQYF.

The chain has TRBV4-3 and TRBJ1-1; D not certain. There are 15 residues in the CDR3. Germline V CDR1 and CDR2: LGHNA, YSLEER. V lost 5 bases to trimming and J lost 0 bases, with 13 bases between them. The CDR3: CASSFTWQLNTEAFF. The CDR3 bases are TGCGCCAGCAGCTTCACATGGCAGTTGAACACTGAAGCTTTCTTT.

The rearrangement joins TRBV3-1 (or the pseudogene TRBV3-2) to TRBJ1-2, with D possibly matching TRBD1 (6 bases). V lost 1 base to trimming and J lost 4 bases, with 7 bases between them. This CDR3 has 13 amino acids. Per germline, CDR1 LGHDT and CDR2 YNNKEL (reference sequence). The CDR3 spells CASSQGTAYGYTF. The CDR3 DNA sequence: TGTGCCAGCAGCCAAGGGACAGCCTATGGCTACACCTTC.

The chain carries TRBV7-6 and TRBJ2-1, with TRBD2 matching 10 bases. J gave up 6 bases and V 4 bases, and 12 bases lay outside the gene matches. The CDR3 loop spans 17 amino acids. The germline V gene has CDR1 SGHVS and CDR2 FNYEAQ. The CDR3 loop is CASSSRGPSGSPNEQFF. As DNA, the CDR3 is TGTGCCAGCAGCTCAAGGGGGCCTAGCGGGAGCCCCAATGAGCAGTTCTTC.

V usage is TRBV3-1 (or the pseudogene TRBV3-2) and J usage is TRBJ1-6; D not certain. V was cut by 5 bases and J by 10 bases, with 9 bases left in between. Per the germline V gene, CDR1 is LGHDT and CDR2 is YNNKEL (reference sequence). The CDR3 is 12 amino acids. The CDR3 here is CASSYVGSPLHF. CDR3 DNA: TGTGCCAGCAGCTACGTGGGCTCACCCCTCCACTTT.

The rearrangement uses TRBV15 and TRBJ2-2, with 7 bases identical to TRBD1. Per germline, CDR1 LNHNV and CDR2 YYDKDF (reference sequence). J lost 6 bases, V lost 5 bases, and 6 bases had no gene match. CDR3 size: 14 residues. CDR3 DNA: TGTGCCACCAGCCCACTGGGACAGCCCGGGGAGCTGTTTTTT. It codes for CATSPLGQPGELFF. Based on the CDR3 plus reference TRBV15 and TRBJ2-2, the full variable domain is DAMVIQNPRYQVTQFGKPVTLSCSQTLNHNVMYWYQQKSSQAPKLLFHYYDKDFNNEADTPDNFQSRRPNTSFCFLDIRSPGLGDTAMYLCATSPLGQPGELFFGEGSRLTVL.

This clone was seen only once. The chain recombines TRBV5-1 with TRBJ2-7; 9 bases align to TRBD1. This CDR3 region has 14 residues. Looked up from germline, CDR1 is SGHRS and CDR2 is YFSETQ. Losses at the gene ends were 4 bases for V and 3 bases for J; bases not matched to a gene: 5. CDR3 region: CASSKGQGLYEQYF. The CDR3 DNA sequence: TGCGCCAGCAGCAAGGGACAGGGCCTCTACGAGCAGTACTTC.

In its sample, this clone was seen a few times. The CDR3 DNA reads as TGTGCCAGCAGCCCCGAGGGCCTCAACGAGCAGTACTTC. Amino acids: CASSPEGLNEQYF. The V and J genes are TRBV7-9 and TRBJ2-7, with D possibly being TRBD2 (5 bases). The germline CDR1 and CDR2 sequences are SEHNR and FQNEAQ (reference sequence). The CDR3 consists of 13 residues. V was clipped by 5 bases and J by 5 bases, with 13 bases between them.